Detailed here is one TCR beta chain. The junction does not match germline at one end; this may be a read error. The table came from immunoSEQ multiplex PCR; TCRdb's copy has only in-frame clones and leaves some out. The table shows about 150,000 clones, with 94% occurring only once. These data belong to a study of control samples from healthy donors and cancer patients. The sequenced sample consisted of blood. This clonotype originated in a man in his forties in good health.

Written as DNA, the CDR3 is TGTGCCAGCAGCTTAGTCCCAGGACAGGGGAAATCGGACTTC. It codes for CASSLVPGQGKSDF. This rearrangement joins TRBV11-2 to TRBJ2-7; 9 positions agree with TRBD1. The CDR3 runs to 14 residues. Per the germline V gene, CDR1 is SGHAT and CDR2 is FQNNGV.